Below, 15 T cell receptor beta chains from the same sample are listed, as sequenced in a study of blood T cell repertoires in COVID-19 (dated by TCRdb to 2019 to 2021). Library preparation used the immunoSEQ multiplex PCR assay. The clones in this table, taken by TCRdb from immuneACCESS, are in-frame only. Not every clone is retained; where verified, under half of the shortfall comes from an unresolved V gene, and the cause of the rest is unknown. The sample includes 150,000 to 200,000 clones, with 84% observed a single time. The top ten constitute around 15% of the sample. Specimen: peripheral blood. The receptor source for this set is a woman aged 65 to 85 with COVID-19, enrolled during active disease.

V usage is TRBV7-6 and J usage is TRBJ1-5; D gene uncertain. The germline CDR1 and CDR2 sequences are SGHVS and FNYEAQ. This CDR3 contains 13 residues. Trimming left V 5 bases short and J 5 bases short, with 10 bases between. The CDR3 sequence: CASSPDLDQPQHF. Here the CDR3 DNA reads TGTGCCAGCAGCCCCGACTTGGATCAGCCCCAGCATTTT.

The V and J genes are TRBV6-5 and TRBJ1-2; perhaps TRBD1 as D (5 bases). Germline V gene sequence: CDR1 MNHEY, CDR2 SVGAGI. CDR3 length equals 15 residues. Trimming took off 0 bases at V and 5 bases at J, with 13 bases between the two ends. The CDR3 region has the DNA TGTGCCAGCAGTTACTCGCCCAGGGATCCTTATGGCTACACCTTC. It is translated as CASSYSPRDPYGYTF.

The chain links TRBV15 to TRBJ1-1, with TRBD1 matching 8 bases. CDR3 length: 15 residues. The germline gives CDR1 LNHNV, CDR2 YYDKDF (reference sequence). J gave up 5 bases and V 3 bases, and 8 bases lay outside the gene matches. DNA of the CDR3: TGTGCCACCAGCAGGTCGGGACAGGCCCGAACTGAAGCTTTCTTT. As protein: CATSRSGQARTEAFF.

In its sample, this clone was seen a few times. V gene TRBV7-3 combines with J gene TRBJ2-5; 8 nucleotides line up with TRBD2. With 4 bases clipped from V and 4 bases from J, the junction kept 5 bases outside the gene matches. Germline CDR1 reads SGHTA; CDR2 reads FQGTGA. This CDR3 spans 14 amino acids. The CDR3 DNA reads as TGTGCCAGCAGCTCGGCGGGGGGCGCAGAGACCCAGTACTTC. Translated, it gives CASSSAGGAETQYF.

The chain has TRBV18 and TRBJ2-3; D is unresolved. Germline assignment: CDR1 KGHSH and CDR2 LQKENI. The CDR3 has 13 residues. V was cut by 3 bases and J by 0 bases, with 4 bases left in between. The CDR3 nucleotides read TGTGCCAGCTCACCCCTCAGCACAGATACGCAGTATTTT. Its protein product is CASSPLSTDTQYF.

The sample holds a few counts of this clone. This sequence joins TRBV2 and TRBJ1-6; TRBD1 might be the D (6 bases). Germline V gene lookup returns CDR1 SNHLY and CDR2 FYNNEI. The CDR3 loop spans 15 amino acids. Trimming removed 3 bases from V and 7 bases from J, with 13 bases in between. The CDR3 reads CASSDRGSRNSPLHF. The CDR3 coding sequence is TGTGCCAGCAGTGATAGGGGGAGTCGGAATTCACCCCTCCACTTT.

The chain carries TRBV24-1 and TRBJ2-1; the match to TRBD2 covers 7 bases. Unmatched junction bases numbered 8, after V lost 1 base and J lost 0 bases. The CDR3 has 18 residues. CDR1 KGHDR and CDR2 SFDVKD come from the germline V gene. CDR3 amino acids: CATSDLKRGSASYNEQFF. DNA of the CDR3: TGTGCCACCAGTGATTTAAAGCGCGGGAGTGCCTCCTACAATGAGCAGTTCTTC.

The CDR3 region has the DNA TGTGCCAGCAGCCTACAGGAAAGCAATCAGCCCCAGCATTTT. Translating it yields CASSLQESNQPQHF. This rearrangement joins TRBV5-4 to TRBJ1-5; D is possibly TRBD1 (5 bases). The length of the CDR3 is 14 residues. V gave up 4 bases and J gave up 1 base, with 9 bases separating them. Germline lookup yields CDR1 SGHNT and CDR2 YYREEE (reference sequence).

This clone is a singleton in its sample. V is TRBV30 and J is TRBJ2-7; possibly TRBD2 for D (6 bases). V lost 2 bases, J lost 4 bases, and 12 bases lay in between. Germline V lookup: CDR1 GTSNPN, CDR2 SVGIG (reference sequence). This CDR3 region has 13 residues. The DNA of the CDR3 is TGTGCCTGGAGTACGGGACTGCTTTACGAGCAGTACTTC. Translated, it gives CAWSTGLLYEQYF.

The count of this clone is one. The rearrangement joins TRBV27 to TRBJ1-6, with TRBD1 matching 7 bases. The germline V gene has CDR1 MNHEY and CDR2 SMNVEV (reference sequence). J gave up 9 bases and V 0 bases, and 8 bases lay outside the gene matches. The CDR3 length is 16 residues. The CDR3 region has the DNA TGTGCCAGCAGTTTATCCCAGAGGGGGCTTAGTTCACCCCTCCACTTT. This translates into CASSLSQRGLSSPLHF.

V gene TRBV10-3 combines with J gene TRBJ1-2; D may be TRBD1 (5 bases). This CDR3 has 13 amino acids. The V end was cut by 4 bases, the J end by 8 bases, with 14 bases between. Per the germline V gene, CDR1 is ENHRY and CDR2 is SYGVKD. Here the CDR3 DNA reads TGTGCCATCAGTGGCGGGGGGTGGTTGGGCTACACCTTC. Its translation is CAISGGGWLGYTF.

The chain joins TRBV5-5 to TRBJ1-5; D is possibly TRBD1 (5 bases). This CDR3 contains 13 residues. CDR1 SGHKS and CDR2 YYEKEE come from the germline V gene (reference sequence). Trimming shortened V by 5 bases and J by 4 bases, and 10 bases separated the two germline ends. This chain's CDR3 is CASSREGNQPQHF. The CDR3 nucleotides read TGTGCCAGCAGTCGGGAGGGGAATCAGCCCCAGCATTTT.

CDR3 sequence (DNA): TGTGCCAGCAGCACCGGGACAGGGGCTTCACCCCTCCACTTT. Residues: CASSTGTGASPLHF. The gene calls are TRBV6-2 or TRBV6-3 and TRBJ1-6; 10 bases match TRBD1. CDR1 MNHEY and CDR2 SVGEGT come from the germline V gene. The CDR3 length is 14 residues. Trimming removed 6 bases from V and 9 bases from J; junction bases left unmatched: 5.

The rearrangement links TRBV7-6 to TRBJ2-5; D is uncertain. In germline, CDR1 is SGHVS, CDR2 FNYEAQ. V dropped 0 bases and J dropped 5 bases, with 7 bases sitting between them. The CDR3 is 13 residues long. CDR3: CASSLALEETQYF. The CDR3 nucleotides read TGTGCCAGCAGCTTAGCCCTGGAGGAGACCCAGTACTTC.

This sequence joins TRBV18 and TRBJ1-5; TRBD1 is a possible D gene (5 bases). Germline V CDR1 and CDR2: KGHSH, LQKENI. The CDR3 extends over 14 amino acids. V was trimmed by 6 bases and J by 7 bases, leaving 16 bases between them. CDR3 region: CASSLGREGQPQHF. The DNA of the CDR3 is TGTGCCAGCTCCCTCGGCAGGGAGGGACAGCCCCAGCATTTT.